The subject of this entry is one TCR beta chain. This clone came up a few times. There is no known antigen for this receptor. No base quality information exists; no much larger clone differs at one position. The immunoSEQ Assay, a bias-controlled multiplex PCR, was used to amplify TCRbeta CDR3 regions from genomic DNA. Per the source publication's procedure: The number of nucleated cells in each sample was estimated from the amplification of reference gene primers within the assay. To quantify the absolute abundance of each unique TCRbeta CDR3 rearrangement, sequence reads were collapsed and filtered. Productive Simpson clonality was computed per sample as the square root of Simpson's diversity index over productive rearrangements. TCRdb re-hosts the immuneACCESS table, in-frame sequences only. Its copies lack some clones; in the studies checked, an unresolved V gene accounts for under half of them, and the cause for the rest is not known. D and trimming were read from the DNA, whereas the V and J calls and clone size are those reported in that table. Across this sample there are tens of thousands of clones, with about 80% seen only once. The ten biggest clones cover about 32% of the sample.

This record belongs to a study of blood T cell repertoires in COVID-19 (dated by TCRdb to 2020 to 2022). About the study as a whole: The collaborator samples originated in the United States, Italy and Spain and spanned the acute and convalescent phases of COVID-19. Where HLA class I and class II types were available, the types were taken from metadata supplied by the sample provider, not from assay-based typing. Samples came from the ongoing ImmuneRACE study (first 160 participants) plus 1,254 subjects from 6 global collaborators. The repertoires were released in a freely available public database meant as a resource for research on the immune response to SARS-CoV-2. The material from the prospective study consisted of cDNA or gDNA derived from T cells, B-cell-depleted T cells, or PBMCs. Subjects who had been exposed to COVID-19, were actively infected with it, or had recovered from it provided the deeply sampled blood TCRbeta repertoires that made up the dataset. Sample metadata almost always included a de-identified subject ID, COVID-19 status, age in years and sex.

Whole blood was collected in K2EDTA tubes by collaborating institutions according to the institutions' own protocols. For TCRbeta analysis, collaborators shipped samples as frozen whole blood, isolated PBMCs, or DNA extracted from either of those sample types. Broad study findings and their caveats: Clinical and demographic metadata were provided uncurated, with the amount varying by source and participant.

V is clipped by 8 bases and J by 3 bases, and the sequence between their germline boundaries is 20 bases long. The CDR3, cysteine through phenylalanine, is 15 amino acids long. Kept here is only the CDR3 DNA, which spans 45 bases and is read in frame from base 1. This chain joins TRBV23-1 to TRBJ2-7; the D gene is not confidently resolved. TRBV23-1 is noted as an ORF with a role that remains uncertain. The clonotype comes from a human donor in a cohort sampled during active COVID-19. The sequenced sample consisted of peripheral blood. This receptor carries the CDR3 CASFDRQADFYEQYF. The nucleotides read TGCGCCAGCTTTGATCGCCAGGCCGATTTCTACGAGCAGTACTTC.